The clone carrying this T cell receptor beta chain was picked up many times. Its antigen is as yet unknown. This sample was taken from a study of T cell repertoires in cytomegalovirus infection. Across the whole study: Based on public TCR beta signatures, there were indications of CMV infection and of a matching HLA type.

Trimming cost V 5 bases and J 2 bases; bases outside gene matches: 7. Looked up from germline, CDR1 is SGHAT and CDR2 is FQNNGV. This CDR3 contains 15 residues. TCRdb independently ran MiXCR on the reads; one entry per CDR3 protein. The sample holds 550,000 to 850,000 distinct CDR3 sequences; around 35% are singletons and the top ten take 18%. The V gene is TRBV11-2, the J gene TRBJ2-3; 7 nucleotides align to TRBD2. The source material was cultured PBMCs, sampled from culture after CMV antigen stimulation. The sequence came from a human donor in good health (CMV status not recorded). Some clones in this sample may be carry-over from other donors' samples. The CDR3 protein is CASSPTGTITDTQYF. The CDR3 DNA sequence: TGTGCCAGCAGCCCTACGGGGACTATCACAGATACGCAGTATTTT.